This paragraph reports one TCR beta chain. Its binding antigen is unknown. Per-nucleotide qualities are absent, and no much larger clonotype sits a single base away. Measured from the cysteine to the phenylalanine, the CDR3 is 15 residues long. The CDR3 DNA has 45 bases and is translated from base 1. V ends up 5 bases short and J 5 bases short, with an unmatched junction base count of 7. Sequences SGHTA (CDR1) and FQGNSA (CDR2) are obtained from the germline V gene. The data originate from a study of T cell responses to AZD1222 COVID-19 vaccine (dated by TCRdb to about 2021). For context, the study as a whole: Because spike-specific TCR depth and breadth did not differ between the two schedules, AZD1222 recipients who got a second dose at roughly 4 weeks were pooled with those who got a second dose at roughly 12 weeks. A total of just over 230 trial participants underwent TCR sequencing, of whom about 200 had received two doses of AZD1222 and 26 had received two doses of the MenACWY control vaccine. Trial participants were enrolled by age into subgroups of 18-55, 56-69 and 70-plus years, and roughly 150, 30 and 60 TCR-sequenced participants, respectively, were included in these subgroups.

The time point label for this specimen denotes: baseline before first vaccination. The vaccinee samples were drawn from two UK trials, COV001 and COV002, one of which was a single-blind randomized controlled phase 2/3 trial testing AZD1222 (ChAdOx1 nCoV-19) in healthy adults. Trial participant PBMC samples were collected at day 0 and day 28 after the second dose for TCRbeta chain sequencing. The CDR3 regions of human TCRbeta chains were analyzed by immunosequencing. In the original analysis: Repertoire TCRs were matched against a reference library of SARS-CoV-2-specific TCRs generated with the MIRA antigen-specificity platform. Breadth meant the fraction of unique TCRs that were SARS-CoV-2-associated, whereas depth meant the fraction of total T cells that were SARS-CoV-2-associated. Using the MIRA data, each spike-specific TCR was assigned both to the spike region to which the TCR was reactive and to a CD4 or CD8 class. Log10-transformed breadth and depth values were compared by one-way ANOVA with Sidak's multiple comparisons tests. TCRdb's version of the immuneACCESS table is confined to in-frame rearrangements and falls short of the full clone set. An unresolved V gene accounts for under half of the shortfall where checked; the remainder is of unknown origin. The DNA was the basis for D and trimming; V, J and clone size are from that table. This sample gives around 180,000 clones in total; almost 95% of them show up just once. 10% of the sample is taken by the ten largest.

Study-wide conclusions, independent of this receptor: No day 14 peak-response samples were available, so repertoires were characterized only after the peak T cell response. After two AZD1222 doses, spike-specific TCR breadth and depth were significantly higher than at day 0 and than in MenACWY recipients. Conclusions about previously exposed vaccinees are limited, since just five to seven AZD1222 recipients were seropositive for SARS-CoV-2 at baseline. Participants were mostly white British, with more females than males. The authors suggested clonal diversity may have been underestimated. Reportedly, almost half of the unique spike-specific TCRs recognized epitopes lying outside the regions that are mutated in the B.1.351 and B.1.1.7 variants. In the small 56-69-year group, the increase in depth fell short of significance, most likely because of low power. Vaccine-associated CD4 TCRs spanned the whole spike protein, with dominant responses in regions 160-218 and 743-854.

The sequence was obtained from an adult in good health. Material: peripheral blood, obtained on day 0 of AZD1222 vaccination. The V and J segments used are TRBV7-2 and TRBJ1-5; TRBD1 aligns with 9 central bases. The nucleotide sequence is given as TGTGCCAGCAGCCCCGGGACAGGGACCTATCAGCCCCAGCATTTT. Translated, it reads CASSPGTGTYQPQHF.